This T cell receptor beta chain was sequenced for a study of CD4 T cells in relation to SARS-CoV-2 and coronaviruses. Notes on the study in general: SARS-CoV-2-driven expansion was significantly weaker in crossreactive than monoreactive clones. This crossreactivity analysis covered spike protein alone, no other viral proteins.

The unexposed donors gave CD4+ T cells in 2011-2018, prior to COVID-19. After roughly ten days of culture, CD4+ T cells were isolated. Unexposed-donor CD4+ T cells were probed with SARS-CoV-2 S/N and four cold-coronavirus spikes, cells permitting. Approximately 1.9 million PBMCs per well were cultured with 9 to 10 IU/ml IL-2. The table lists this clone with a few counts. No antigen is known for it. CDR1 is SGHNT and CDR2 is YENEEA in the germline V gene. Deletions cut 3 bases from V and 8 bases from J, with 13 bases between. CDR3 length: 13 amino acids. TCRdb's copy holds only in-frame clones and misses some; the assay was immunoSEQ multiplex PCR. The data show 15,000 to 20,000 clones, around 75% seen once.

The TCR comes from a human donor in good health. The chain carries TRBV11-3 and TRBJ1-2; TRBD1 might be the D (5 bases). Sequenced sample: CD4+ T cells from PBMCs, cultured in vitro. CDR3 region: CASSFSGRKGYTF. The CDR3 DNA sequence: TGTGCCAGCAGCTTCTCAGGGCGGAAGGGCTACACCTTC.